The 32 T cell receptor beta chains given below trace back to one sample, sequenced in a study of T cells in Graves' hyperthyroidism and ophthalmopathy. Amplification yielded TCR beta CDR3 regions, with RNA transcripts as the source. Primed by the HTBI set, a first-round RT-PCR was run on the TCR CDR3. TCRdb fed the multiplex PCR reads into MiXCR, producing one record per CDR3 protein. The sample has roughly 500,000 distinct CDR3 sequences; roughly 22% are singletons. Sequences were obtained from blood. The receptors stem from a woman in her 70s with Graves' ophthalmopathy.

The chain links TRBV7-2 to TRBJ2-1, with D hard to call. The germline V gene has CDR1 SGHTA and CDR2 FQGNSA. The ends were cut back, 6 bases at V and 4 bases at J, with 10 bases in the middle. CDR3 length equals 13 residues. CDR3 in amino acids: CASRYERYNEQFF. CDR3 sequence (DNA): TGTGCCAGCAGGTATGAGAGGTACAATGAGCAGTTCTTC.

For this clonotype: At one of its ends the junction is not consistent with the germline gene, which may arise from a read error. The chain is built from TRBV28 and TRBJ2-7, with TRBD1 matching over 9 bases. CDR1 and CDR2 from the germline V gene are MDHEN and SYDVKM. CDR3 length: 12 amino acids. The CDR3 nucleotides are TGTGTCAGCACCTTACAGGGGGCCGAGCAGTACTTC. It codes for CVSTLQGAEQYF.

The V gene is TRBV18, the J gene TRBJ2-7; D tentatively fits TRBD1 or TRBD2 (5 bases each). Germline assignment: CDR1 KGHSH and CDR2 LQKENI. Trimming took off 5 bases at V and 9 bases at J, with 20 bases between the two ends. The CDR3 is made up of 14 amino acids. The CDR3 DNA sequence: TGTGCCAGCTCAACTAACGAGGGGCGCTTTTCGCAGTACTTC. Amino acids: CASSTNEGRFSQYF.

At least ten counts were recorded for this clonotype. The chain couples TRBV20-1 to TRBJ2-1; 11 positions agree with TRBD1. The CDR3 contains 14 residues. Germline V gives CDR1 DFQATT, CDR2 SNEGSKA (reference sequence). J was trimmed by 7 bases and V by 6 bases; bases with no gene match: 8. The CDR3 nucleotides read TGCAGTGCCACTCGGGGACAGGGGGTAAATGAGCAGTTCTTC. Translated: CSATRGQGVNEQFF.

CDR3 sequence reads: CSARPPFTGELFF. The DNA for the CDR3 is TGCAGTGCTAGGCCCCCGTTCACCGGGGAGCTGTTTTTT. This chain links TRBV20-1 with TRBJ2-2; D remains unclear. The length of the CDR3 is 13 residues. The V and J ends lost 3 bases and 4 bases respectively, with 9 bases between them. Per germline, CDR1 DFQATT and CDR2 SNEGSKA (reference sequence).

V is TRBV18 and J is TRBJ1-3; possibly TRBD1 for D (6 bases). V lost 3 bases and J lost 2, with 8 bases in between. The CDR3 extends over 14 amino acids. The germline V gene has CDR1 KGHSH and CDR2 LQKENI. CDR3 in DNA: TGTGCCAGCTCACCTCGGGACACTGGAAACACCATATATTTT. It is translated as CASSPRDTGNTIYF.

The rearrangement links TRBV14 to TRBJ2-7; 9 bases fit TRBD2. V trimming: 2 bases; J trimming: 2 bases; junction bases outside the gene matches: 4. Germline V CDR1 and CDR2: SGHDN, FVKESK. The CDR3 has 15 residues. The DNA for the CDR3 is TGTGCCAGCAGCCAACTAGCGGGAACTACCTACGAGCAGTACTTC. It is translated as CASSQLAGTTYEQYF.

The rearrangement links TRBV18 to TRBJ2-4, with a weak D call TRBD2 (6 bases). Germline CDR1 and CDR2: KGHSH and LQKENI. Trimming removed 3 bases at V and 4 bases at J, with 10 bases between. The CDR3 runs to 14 residues. The CDR3 DNA reads TGTGCCAGCTCACCCGTCGGAGGGAAAAACATTCAGTACTTC. As protein: CASSPVGGKNIQYF. Full variable domain (remainder filled in from reference TRBV18 and TRBJ2-4): NAGVMQNPRHLVRRRGQEARLRCSPMKGHSHVYWYRQLPEEGLKFMVYLQKENIIDESGMPKERFSAEFPKEGPSILRIQQVVRGDSAAYFCASSPVGGKNIQYFGAGTRLSVL.

V usage is TRBV6-2 or TRBV6-3 and J usage is TRBJ1-1; D gene uncertain. Trimming left V 2 bases short and J 5 bases short, with 6 bases between. Looked up from germline, CDR1 is MNHEY and CDR2 is SVGEGT. The CDR3 is 12 residues long. The CDR3 nucleotides read TGTGCCAGCAGTTACGGAGAAACTGAAGCTTTCTTT. It yields the protein CASSYGETEAFF.

This clonotype was found once. The CDR3 here is CASRKGQGLSPLHF. The CDR3 region has the DNA TGTGCCAGCAGAAAGGGGCAGGGTCTTTCACCCCTCCACTTT. The V call is TRBV12-3 or TRBV12-4, the J call TRBJ1-6; possible D gene TRBD1, 5 bases. Between the trimmed V and J ends, which lost 6 bases and 9 bases, there was a span of 15 bases. The CDR3 has 14 amino acids.

The chain couples TRBV7-9 to TRBJ2-1, with TRBD1 matching 7 bases. The junction had 20 bases not matched to a gene; V was cut back by 3 bases and J by 0 bases. CDR1 SEHNR and CDR2 FQNEAQ come from the germline V gene (reference sequence). The length of the CDR3 is 21 residues. This chain's CDR3 is CASSFLSGQEESGPSYNEQFF. CDR3 sequence (DNA): TGTGCCAGCAGCTTTCTCTCCGGACAGGAGGAGAGCGGCCCCTCCTACAATGAGCAGTTCTTC.

A few counts support this clonotype. The chain is built from TRBV20-1 and TRBJ1-6; 10 bases match TRBD1. The germline V gene has CDR1 DFQATT and CDR2 SNEGSKA (reference sequence). The CDR3 spans 14 residues. With 3 bases clipped from V and 9 bases from J, the junction kept 5 bases outside the gene matches. CDR3 amino acids: CSARMDRGTSPLHF. The CDR3 nucleotides are TGCAGTGCTAGGATGGACAGGGGGACTTCACCCCTCCACTTT.

This clonotype was seen more than once but under ten times. This chain connects TRBV5-4 to TRBJ1-4; 9 positions match TRBD1. Trimming took 4 bases from V and 6 from J; bases not matched to a gene: 4. The germline CDR1 and CDR2 sequences are SGHNT and YYREEE (reference sequence). The CDR3 runs to 14 residues. CDR3 sequence reads: CASSLWTGDEKLFF. The CDR3 DNA reads TGTGCCAGCAGCCTTTGGACAGGGGATGAAAAACTGTTTTTT.

This chain links TRBV3-1 with TRBJ2-5; TRBD1 matches 9 bases. The CDR3 consists of 15 residues. CDR1 and CDR2 from the germline V gene are LGHDT and YNNKEL (reference sequence). V gave up 4 bases and J gave up 7 bases; unmatched junction bases: 10. This CDR3 is CASSRGTGPQGTQYF. DNA of the CDR3: TGTGCCAGCAGCCGGGGGACAGGGCCCCAGGGGACCCAGTACTTC.

V and J are TRBV29-1 and TRBJ1-6; 9 bases are shared with TRBD1. The V gene end was trimmed by 6 bases and the J gene end by 9 bases; junction bases not matched to a gene: 6. Germline V gene data show CDR1 as SQVTM and CDR2 as ANQGSEA. The CDR3 extends over 13 amino acids. The CDR3 sequence: CSVLQGAGSPLHF. The CDR3 nucleotides are TGCAGCGTGCTACAGGGGGCTGGTTCACCCCTCCACTTT.

This clonotype came up many times. V is TRBV28 and J is TRBJ1-2, with 9 bases fitting TRBD1. Germline CDR1 is MDHEN and CDR2 is SYDVKM. This CDR3 spans 16 amino acids. The trim removed 6 bases at V and 5 bases at J, leaving 13 bases unmatched. The CDR3 nucleotides are TGTGCCAGCAGCAGCGGGACAGGGTCTCTCCTTTATGGCTACACCTTC. Encoded protein: CASSSGTGSLLYGYTF.

This clonotype has only a few counts. The chain is built from TRBV20-1 and TRBJ2-7, with TRBD1 matching over 9 bases. The germline CDR1 and CDR2 sequences are DFQATT and SNEGSKA (reference sequence). This CDR3 region has 14 residues. V lost 3 bases and J lost 3; bases outside the gene matches: 6. The CDR3 reads CSASVLGQGYEQYF. The CDR3 nucleotides read TGCAGTGCTAGTGTATTGGGACAGGGCTACGAGCAGTACTTC.

The V call is TRBV6-2 or TRBV6-3, the J call TRBJ2-3; 10 bases fit TRBD2. The CDR3 is 16 residues long. V shed 5 bases and J 6 bases; nucleotides not matched to a gene: 11. Germline V gene data show CDR1 as MNHEY and CDR2 as SVGEGT. The CDR3 DNA is TGTGCCAGCAGTCGATTTGGGCTAGCGGGAGTTGATACGCAGTATTTT. This sequence encodes CASSRFGLAGVDTQYF.

This clonotype was detected ten times or more. The CDR3 loop is CAWSVAGGDTQYF. CDR3 sequence (DNA): TGTGCCTGGAGTGTAGCGGGAGGAGATACGCAGTATTTT. V and J are TRBV30 and TRBJ2-3, with TRBD2 matching 9 bases. The junction had 0 bases not matched to a gene; V was cut back by 0 bases and J by 5 bases. CDR3 size: 13 residues. CDR1 is GTSNPN and CDR2 is SVGIG in the germline V gene (reference sequence).

The J gene is TRBJ1-5, the V gene TRBV19; a possible D gene is TRBD1 (5 bases). The CDR3 totals 14 residues. V lost 5 bases and J 2 bases, leaving 10 bases between the germline ends. Germline assignment: CDR1 LNHDA and CDR2 SQIVND (reference sequence). This CDR3 reads CASSPKGGNQPQHF. CDR3 bases: TGTGCCAGTAGTCCTAAAGGGGGCAATCAGCCCCAGCATTTT.

The chain links TRBV28 to TRBJ1-1; unclear D gene. This CDR3 has 13 amino acids. From germline, CDR1 is MDHEN and CDR2 SYDVKM. Between the trimmed V and J ends, which lost 2 bases and 4 bases, there was a span of 8 bases. The CDR3 sequence is CASSLSVSTEAFF. CDR3 coding DNA: TGTGCCAGCAGTTTAAGTGTGTCCACTGAAGCTTTCTTT. Based on the CDR3 plus reference TRBV28 and TRBJ1-1, the full variable domain is DVKVTQSSRYLVKRTGEKVFLECVQDMDHENMFWYRQDPGLGLRLIYFSYDVKMKEKGDIPEGYSVSREKKERFSLILESASTNQTSMYLCASSLSVSTEAFFGQGTRLTVV.

The V call is TRBV3-1, the J call TRBJ2-1, with TRBD2 matching 8 bases. The CDR3 runs 15 residues. The germline gives CDR1 LGHDT, CDR2 YNNKEL (reference sequence). V lost 3 bases to trimming and J lost 6 bases; unmatched junction nucleotides: 7. CDR3 coding DNA: TGTGCCAGCAGCCAGACGGGACTAGGGGTCAATGAGCAGTTCTTC. It is translated as CASSQTGLGVNEQFF.

This chain links TRBV29-1 with TRBJ1-1; tentatively, D is TRBD1 (6 bases). This CDR3 spans 15 amino acids. Deletions cut 5 bases from V and 4 bases from J, with 20 bases between. Germline CDR1 reads SQVTM; CDR2 reads ANQGSEA. The CDR3 bases are TGCAGCGTTTTTTATACAGGGCGGGAGGGCACTGAAGCTTTCTTT. Amino acid sequence: CSVFYTGREGTEAFF.

This clonotype was seen repeatedly, ten times or more. J is TRBJ2-2 and V is TRBV12-3 or TRBV12-4, with 8 bases matching TRBD2. CDR3 length: 14 amino acids. With V trimmed by 7 bases and J by 4 bases, 5 bases remained unmatched. The CDR3 sequence is CASTREGGTGELFF. CDR3 DNA sequence: TGTGCCAGCACTCGGGAGGGGGGCACCGGGGAGCTGTTTTTT.

This chain links TRBV19 with TRBJ2-2, with D hard to call. The ends were cut back, 4 bases at V and 4 bases at J, with 19 bases in the middle. Germline assignment: CDR1 LNHDA and CDR2 SQIVND (reference sequence). The CDR3 runs to 17 residues. In DNA, the CDR3 is TGTGCCAGTAGTACATCACACACAAGTTCCCCCACCGGGGAGCTGTTTTTT. Translation gives CASSTSHTSSPTGELFF. Full variable domain (rest looked up from reference TRBV19 and TRBJ2-2): DGGITQSPKYLFRKEGQNVTLSCEQNLNHDAMYWYRQDPGQGLRLIYYSQIVNDFQKGDIAEGYSVSREKKESFPLTVTSAQKNPTAFYLCASSTSHTSSPTGELFFGEGSRLTVL.

This clonotype showed up many times. The rearrangement links TRBV2 to TRBJ2-2, with 10 bases that match TRBD1. With V trimmed by 4 bases and J by 5 bases, 4 bases remained unmatched. In germline, CDR1 is SNHLY, CDR2 FYNNEI. This CDR3 comprises 15 residues. The CDR3 sequence is CASSGQGARTGELFF. In DNA form, the CDR3 reads TGTGCCAGCAGTGGACAGGGGGCGCGAACCGGGGAGCTGTTTTTT.

This clonotype was seen only a few times. This chain links TRBV6-1 with TRBJ2-2; D unclear. Trimming shortened V by 3 bases and J by 5 bases, and 13 bases separated the two germline ends. CDR1 and CDR2 from the germline V gene are MNHNS and SASEGT. CDR3 length: 15 amino acids. The CDR3 protein is CASSELHRLTGELFF. DNA of the CDR3: TGTGCCAGCAGTGAGTTACACCGGCTTACCGGGGAGCTGTTTTTT.

This chain joins TRBV6-1 and TRBJ2-1, with TRBD2 as a possible D gene (5 bases). The V end lost 7 bases, the J end lost 4 bases, and 20 bases lay between the germline ends. Germline CDR1 is MNHNS and CDR2 is SASEGT. The CDR3 is 16 residues long. The CDR3 sequence: CASTLRGNSGYNEQFF. The CDR3 region has the DNA TGTGCCAGCACCCTCCGCGGAAACTCGGGGTACAATGAGCAGTTCTTC.

This clonotype was recorded a few times. V is TRBV20-1 and J is TRBJ1-4; D remains ambiguous. Germline V CDR1 and CDR2: DFQATT, SNEGSKA (reference sequence). V lost 3 bases and J lost 8, with 16 bases in between. CDR3 length equals 14 residues. The CDR3 DNA is TGCAGTGCTAGGGTATCGGGGTATCGGGAAAAACTGTTTTTT. Translation gives CSARVSGYREKLFF.

This clonotype came up a few times. The chain links TRBV19 to TRBJ2-1, with D perhaps matching TRBD1 (5 bases). The germline V and J ends were trimmed by 4 bases and 7 bases, with 11 bases remaining between them. The V gene's germline CDR1 is LNHDA and CDR2 SQIVND (reference sequence). The length of the CDR3 is 13 residues. The CDR3 coding sequence is TGTGCCAGTAGTACCAGGGTTTCGAATGAGCAGTTCTTC. Its protein is CASSTRVSNEQFF. Filled out from reference TRBV19 and TRBJ2-1, the complete variable domain reads DGGITQSPKYLFRKEGQNVTLSCEQNLNHDAMYWYRQDPGQGLRLIYYSQIVNDFQKGDIAEGYSVSREKKESFPLTVTSAQKNPTAFYLCASSTRVSNEQFFGPGTRLTVL.

The J gene is TRBJ2-2, the V gene TRBV10-1, with D unclear. The CDR3 consists of 16 residues. Germline CDR1 WNHNN, CDR2 SYGVQD (reference sequence). Trimming stripped 3 bases from V and 0 bases from J, with 11 bases between. Written as DNA, the CDR3 is TGCGCCAGCAGTGATACAACAGATCCGAACACCGGGGAGCTGTTTTTT. This encodes CASSDTTDPNTGELFF.

This clonotype was seen only a few times. The chain links TRBV29-1 to TRBJ1-1, with D possibly TRBD1 on 5 matching bases. V shed 7 bases and J shed 7 bases, with 19 bases lying between them. The CDR3 is made up of 13 amino acids. Germline CDR1 SQVTM, CDR2 ANQGSEA. The CDR3 region is CSALRGGWGEAFF. For the CDR3, the DNA is TGCAGCGCTCTCCGGGGGGGATGGGGTGAAGCTTTCTTT.